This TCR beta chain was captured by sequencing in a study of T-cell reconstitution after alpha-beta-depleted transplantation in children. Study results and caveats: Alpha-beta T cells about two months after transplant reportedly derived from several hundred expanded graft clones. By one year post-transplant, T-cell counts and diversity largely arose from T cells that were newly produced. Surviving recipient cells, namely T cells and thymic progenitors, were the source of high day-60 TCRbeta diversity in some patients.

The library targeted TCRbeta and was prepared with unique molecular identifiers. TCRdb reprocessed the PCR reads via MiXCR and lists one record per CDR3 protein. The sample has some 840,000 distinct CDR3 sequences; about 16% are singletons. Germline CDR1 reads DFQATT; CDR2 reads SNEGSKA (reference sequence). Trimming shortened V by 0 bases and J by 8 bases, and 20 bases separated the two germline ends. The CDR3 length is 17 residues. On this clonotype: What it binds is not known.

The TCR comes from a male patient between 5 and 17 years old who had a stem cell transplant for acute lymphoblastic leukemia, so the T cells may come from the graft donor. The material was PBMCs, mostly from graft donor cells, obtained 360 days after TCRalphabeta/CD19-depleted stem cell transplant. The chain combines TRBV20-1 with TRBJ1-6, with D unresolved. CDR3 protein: CSARDQWGEADHSPLHF. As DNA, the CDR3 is TGCAGTGCTAGAGATCAATGGGGAGAAGCGGATCATTCACCCCTCCACTTT.